Listed below are T cell receptor beta chains from one sample, sequenced in a study of shared clonotypes between healthy human individuals. The repertoire was sequenced with immunoSEQ multiplex PCR; TCRdb's copy has only in-frame clones and lacks some. Counted here are 2,100,000 or so clones, approximately 94% occurring once; the ten biggest clones make up roughly 0.13%. The sequenced sample consisted of naive CD4+ T cells sorted from blood. The origin of the receptors is a man between 18 and 35 years old in good health. Each CDR3 is given with its conserved first and last residue. The order of the fields is V gene, J gene, CDR3 length, D gene, clone size, CDR3 DNA, CDR3 protein. A D gene is named only where the DNA matches it firmly. The size entry is marked missing in some rows and otherwise reads once, few, many or a size class.

TRBV28,TRBJ1-2,14,.,.,TGTGCCAGCAGCTCTCCGGGACGGGGGTATGGCTACACCTTC,CASSSPGRGYGYTF
TRBV6-1,TRBJ2-7,14,TRBD1,.,TGTGCCAGCAGAACAGGGGCCGATACCTACGAGCAGTACTTC,CASRTGADTYEQYF
TRBV6-4,TRBJ1-2,16,TRBD1,.,TGTGCCAGCAGTGACTCGAGTCTGGGACAGATCTATGGCTACACCTTC,CASSDSSLGQIYGYTF
TRBV9,TRBJ1-1,16,.,.,TGTGCCAGCAGCGTAGTTGGGGGACCCATGAACACTGAAGCTTTCTTT,CASSVVGGPMNTEAFF
TRBV13,TRBJ2-7,13,TRBD1,.,TGTGCCAGCAGCTCGGACAGGGTTTACGAGCAGTACTTC,CASSSDRVYEQYF
TRBV10-3,TRBJ1-1,14,TRBD1,.,TGTGCCATCAGGCCCCAGACAGGGGATACTGAAGCTTTCTTT,CAIRPQTGDTEAFF
TRBV13,TRBJ1-3,15,.,.,TGTGCCAGCAGCTTAGTGTCGGGCCAGGGAAACACCATATATTTT,CASSLVSGQGNTIYF
TRBV6-5,TRBJ2-1,14,TRBD2,.,TGTGCCAGCAAGTACGGGAGGGCCCAGAATGAGCAGTTCTTC,CASKYGRAQNEQFF
TRBV29-1,TRBJ2-7,16,TRBD2,.,TGCAGCGTTGAAGTAAAGGCGGGAGGGACGTCCTACGAGCAGTACTTC,CSVEVKAGGTSYEQYF
TRBV11-2,TRBJ2-7,15,.,.,TGTGCCAGCAGCATCCAGACGGGAGTGACCTACGAGCAGTACTTC,CASSIQTGVTYEQYF
TRBV28,TRBJ2-7,15,TRBD1,once,TGTGCCAGCAGTTTAGTGGGACAGGGGTCATGGGAGCAGTACTTC,CASSLVGQGSWEQYF
TRBV9,TRBJ2-1,13,TRBD2,.,TGTGCCAGCACCGCCGCGACTAGCGGTGAGCAGTTCTTC,CASTAATSGEQFF
TRBV5-1,TRBJ2-1,14,TRBD2,.,TGCGCCAGCAGCTTCCTAGCGGGGGGGCATGAGCAGTTCTTC,CASSFLAGGHEQFF
TRBV18,TRBJ2-7,14,TRBD1,few,TGTGCCAGCTCACCACGGCAGGGGGCCTACGAGCAGTACTTC,CASSPRQGAYEQYF
TRBV10-3,TRBJ2-7,13,.,.,TGTGCTTCAAGTGGGGGGCAGACGCGCGAGCAGTACTTC,CASSGGQTREQYF
TRBV20-1,TRBJ2-5,11,.,once,TGCAGTTGTCAATACCAAGAGACCCAGTACTTC,CSCQYQETQYF
TRBV5-1,TRBJ1-6,15,TRBD1,.,TGCGCCAGCAGCTCGGACAGGGCGAACTATTCACCCCTCCACTTT,CASSSDRANYSPLHF
TRBV5-4,TRBJ2-3,15,.,.,TGTGCCAGCAGCTCCGGACTCTCTTTGAGGGATACGCAGTATTTT,CASSSGLSLRDTQYF
TRBV28,TRBJ2-1,15,TRBD2,once,TGTGCCAGCAGTCTGACTAGCGGGTCCTACAATGAGCAGTTCTTC,CASSLTSGSYNEQFF
TRBV27,TRBJ2-7,16,.,.,TGTGCCACCACCATTTGGGGGAAGGCGGGTCTGGAAGAGCAGTACTTC,CATTIWGKAGLEEQYF
TRBV6-1,TRBJ1-4,14,.,once,TGTGCCAGCAGTGGGGGCAGGGAATATGAAAAACTGTTTTTT,CASSGGREYEKLFF
TRBV6-5,TRBJ2-1,16,TRBD1,.,TGTGCCAGCAGTTATGATCGGGACAGGGCGTCTAAAGAGCAGTTCTTC,CASSYDRDRASKEQFF
TRBV7-9,TRBJ2-5,15,.,.,TGTGCCAGCAGCTACTTACAGGGTGGGCAAGAGACCCAGTACTTC,CASSYLQGGQETQYF
TRBV18,TRBJ2-7,14,TRBD1,.,TGTGCCAGCTCACAGGGACAGACTACCTACGAGCAGTACTTC,CASSQGQTTYEQYF
TRBV14,TRBJ2-7,14,TRBD1,.,TGTGCCAGCAGCCAAGGACAGGGCACCTACGAGCAGTACTTC,CASSQGQGTYEQYF
TRBV2,TRBJ2-7,14,TRBD1,.,TGTGCCAGCAGTCGCGACAGGGACTCCTACGAGCAGTACTTC,CASSRDRDSYEQYF
TRBV30,TRBJ2-7,12,.,few,TGTGCCTGCCAACCGGACCAATACGAGCAGTACTTC,CACQPDQYEQYF
TRBV7-9,TRBJ1-4,14,TRBD1,.,TGTGCCAGCAGCTTAGGGACAGGGGGAGAAAAACTGTTTTTT,CASSLGTGGEKLFF
TRBV5-4,TRBJ2-7,14,.,.,TGTGCCAGCAGCTTGGGACCGAGTTCCTACGAGCAGTACTTC,CASSLGPSSYEQYF
TRBV5-4,TRBJ1-2,14,.,.,TGTGCCAGCAGCTTGGTGGACATTCTTAATGGCTACACCTTC,CASSLVDILNGYTF
TRBV6-6,TRBJ2-7,15,TRBD1,.,TGTGCCAGCAGTTACAGGGACAGGGGGGGCTACGAGCAGTACTTC,CASSYRDRGGYEQYF
TRBV9,TRBJ1-2,17,.,.,TGTGCCAGCAGCGTATCATCTTCTGCCAGGGGTAACTATGGCTACACCTTC,CASSVSSSARGNYGYTF
TRBV14,TRBJ1-6,15,.,.,TGTGCCAGCAGCCAAGTAACGGGGGGCAAATCACCCCTCCACTTT,CASSQVTGGKSPLHF
TRBV28,TRBJ1-2,18,TRBD1,.,TGTGCCAGCAGTTTATACCGGGCAGGGGGCTCTCTTTTCGATGGCTACACCTTC,CASSLYRAGGSLFDGYTF
TRBV6-1,TRBJ2-5,13,TRBD2,.,TGTGCCACTAGCGGGGGGGCCTGGGAGACCCAGTACTTC,CATSGGAWETQYF
TRBV4-2,TRBJ1-3,15,.,.,TGTGCCAGCAGCCAAGATTACCACTCTGGAAACACCATATATTTT,CASSQDYHSGNTIYF
TRBV2,TRBJ1-1,13,.,.,TGTGCCAGCAAGGTGGGGCCGAACACTGAAGCTTTCTTT,CASKVGPNTEAFF
TRBV7-9,TRBJ1-2,14,TRBD1,.,TGTGCCAGCAGCTTGGAACAGGGGTCCCGGGGCTACACCTTC,CASSLEQGSRGYTF
TRBV28,TRBJ1-1,13,.,.,TGTGCCAGCAGTTTACTTCAGCTCACTGAAGCTTTCTTT,CASSLLQLTEAFF